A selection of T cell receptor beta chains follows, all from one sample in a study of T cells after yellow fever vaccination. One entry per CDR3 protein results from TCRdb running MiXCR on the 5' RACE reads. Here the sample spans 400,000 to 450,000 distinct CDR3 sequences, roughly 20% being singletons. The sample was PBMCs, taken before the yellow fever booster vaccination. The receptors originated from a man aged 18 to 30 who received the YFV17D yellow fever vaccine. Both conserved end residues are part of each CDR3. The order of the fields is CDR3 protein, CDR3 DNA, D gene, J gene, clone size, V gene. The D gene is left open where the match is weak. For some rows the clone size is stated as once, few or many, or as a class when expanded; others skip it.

CASSLRLSSYNEQFF,TGTGCCAGCAGTTTACGACTCAGCTCCTACAATGAGCAGTTCTTC,-,TRBJ2-1,-,TRBV12-3/TRBV12-4
CASSGGRQSYGYTF,TGTGCCAGCAGTGGAGGGAGGCAGTCCTATGGCTACACCTTC,-,TRBJ1-2,few,TRBV2
CASSPAGGGNTEAFF,TGTGCCAGCAGCCCCGCAGGCGGGGGGAACACTGAAGCTTTCTTT,-,TRBJ1-1,-,TRBV5-6
CASSVGQGSETQYF,TGCGCCAGCAGCGTGGGACAGGGGAGCGAGACCCAGTACTTC,TRBD1,TRBJ2-5,many,TRBV5-1
CASSYSSRGTYEKLFF,TGTGCCAGCAGTTACTCGAGTAGGGGAACCTATGAAAAACTGTTTTTT,-,TRBJ1-4,few,TRBV6-5
CASSGRDRGPEAWWETQYF,TGTGCCAGCAGTGGTAGGGACAGGGGGCCGGAGGCTTGGTGGGAGACCCAGTACTTC,TRBD1,TRBJ2-5,-,TRBV25-1
CASSRAGTVNTGELFF,TGTGCCAGCTCACGAGCCGGGACAGTTAACACCGGGGAGCTGTTTTTT,TRBD1,TRBJ2-2,-,TRBV18
CASSHRIDQPQHF,TGTGCCAGCAGCCACAGGATAGATCAGCCCCAGCATTTT,-,TRBJ1-5,-,TRBV6-5
CASSPSSVSEQFF,TGCGCCAGCAGCCCTTCGAGCGTCAGTGAGCAGTTCTTC,-,TRBJ2-1,few,TRBV4-3
CASSLDPRGAGGPNTEAFF,TGTGCCAGCAGCTTGGATCCTCGTGGGGCAGGGGGCCCGAACACTGAAGCTTTCTTT,TRBD1,TRBJ1-1,few,TRBV5-5
CASSEGAGNQPQHF,TGTGCCAGCAGCGAGGGGGCGGGCAATCAGCCCCAGCATTTT,TRBD1,TRBJ1-5,few,TRBV7-2
CASSWDSGELFF,TGTGCCAGCAGCTGGGACAGCGGGGAGCTGTTTTTT,TRBD1,TRBJ2-2,-,TRBV7-2
CSVEFPIGNEQFF,TGCAGCGTTGAGTTCCCGATTGGCAATGAGCAGTTCTTC,-,TRBJ2-1,few,TRBV29-1
CASSQVGSGGLNEQFF,TGCGCCAGCAGCCAAGTAGGTAGCGGGGGGCTTAATGAGCAGTTCTTC,TRBD2,TRBJ2-1,many,TRBV4-3
CASSFSRETQYF,TGCGCCAGCAGCTTTTCACGGGAGACCCAGTACTTC,-,TRBJ2-5,-,TRBV5-1